This entry concerns a single T cell receptor (beta chain). The CDR3 spans 16 residues. The ends were cut back, 5 bases at V and 1 base at J, with 15 bases in the middle. Germline V gene lookup returns CDR1 SEHNR and CDR2 FQNEAQ (reference sequence). The method was immunoSEQ multiplex PCR; TCRdb's version includes in-frame clones alone and lacks a portion of them. Of 100,000 to 150,000 clones in the sample, around nine tenths were seen once. The sample originates from a study of control samples from healthy donors and cancer patients. The sample comprised blood. The J gene is TRBJ2-1, the V gene TRBV7-9; D unresolved. The clonotype originates from a middle-aged man in good health. The CDR3 DNA is TGTGCCAGCAGCCTACAGTGGAGAGAATCCTACAATGAGCAGTTCTTC. Residues: CASSLQWRESYNEQFF. Variable domain in full (rest from reference TRBV7-9 and TRBJ2-1): DTGVSQNPRHKITKRGQNVTFRCDPISEHNRLYWYRQTLGQGPEFLTYFQNEAQLEKSRLLSDRFSAERPKGSFSTLEIQRTEQGDSAMYLCASSLQWRESYNEQFFGPGTRLTVL.